The 21 T cell receptor beta chains below all came from one sample that was sequenced in a study of blood T cell repertoires in COVID-19. Produced via immunoSEQ multiplex PCR; TCRdb's table is partial and in-frame only. The table includes about 120,000 clones, 90% detected once. Specimen: peripheral blood. These receptors were collected from a woman aged 60 to 75 with COVID-19, enrolled during active disease.

V and J are TRBV14 and TRBJ1-1; 9 bases map to TRBD1. The length of the CDR3 is 17 residues. The V segment lost 1 base and the J segment 4 bases; nucleotides outside the gene matches: 10. The germline V gene encodes CDR1 SGHDN and CDR2 FVKESK. This CDR3 reads CASSQGFSQGAVTEAFF. The CDR3 nucleotides are TGTGCCAGCAGCCAAGGGTTTTCACAGGGGGCTGTCACTGAAGCTTTCTTT. The variable domain in full, with the rest retrieved from reference TRBV14 and TRBJ1-1, is EAGVTQFPSHSVIEKGQTVTLRCDPISGHDNLYWYRRVMGKEIKFLLHFVKESKQDESGMPNNRFLAERTGGTYSTLKVQPAELEDSGVYFCASSQGFSQGAVTEAFFGQGTRLTVV.

In its sample, this clone was seen a few times. The rearrangement uses TRBV5-1 and TRBJ1-2, with a possible D match to TRBD1 (6 bases). V was pared by 1 base and J by 4 bases, with 14 bases between. CDR1 is SGHRS and CDR2 is YFSETQ in the germline V gene. The CDR3 has 15 amino acids. CDR3 residues: CASSLSGARSYGYTF. The CDR3 nucleotides are TGCGCCAGCAGCTTGTCAGGGGCCCGTTCCTATGGCTACACCTTC.

This rearrangement joins TRBV3-1 (or the pseudogene TRBV3-2) to TRBJ2-7; possibly TRBD1 for D (6 bases). Germline CDR1 reads LGHDT; CDR2 reads YNNKEL (reference sequence). V lost 8 bases to trimming and J lost 3 bases, with 11 bases between them. The length of the CDR3 is 12 residues. CDR3 in DNA: TGTGCCAGCCGGACAGCCGGCTACGAGCAGTACTTC. It translates to CASRTAGYEQYF.

The chain couples TRBV9 to TRBJ1-1; TRBD1 matches at 11 bases. V shed 2 bases, J shed 0 bases, and the junction held 3 bases outside the gene matches. CDR1 SGDLS and CDR2 YYNGEE come from the germline V gene. There are 16 residues in the CDR3. The CDR3 sequence is CASSVGQGAVNTEAFF. CDR3 coding DNA: TGTGCCAGCAGCGTTGGACAGGGGGCCGTGAACACTGAAGCTTTCTTT.

This clone was found once. The chain is built from TRBV19 and TRBJ2-5; 7 bases are shared with TRBD2. CDR1 is LNHDA, CDR2 SQIVND, per germline (reference sequence). The junction had 7 bases not matched to a gene; V was cut back by 5 bases and J by 1 base. The CDR3 runs to 15 residues. The CDR3 DNA reads TGTGCCAGTAGTTCGCCGGGGGGACCCCAAGAGACCCAGTACTTC. Residues: CASSSPGGPQETQYF. Complete variable domain (other parts from reference TRBV19 and TRBJ2-5): DGGITQSPKYLFRKEGQNVTLSCEQNLNHDAMYWYRQDPGQGLRLIYYSQIVNDFQKGDIAEGYSVSREKKESFPLTVTSAQKNPTAFYLCASSSPGGPQETQYFGPGTRLLVL.

The rearrangement links TRBV29-1 to TRBJ2-7; 7 bases match TRBD1. In germline, CDR1 is SQVTM, CDR2 ANQGSEA. The CDR3 loop spans 12 amino acids. The junction had 3 bases not matched to a gene; V was cut back by 4 bases and J by 3 bases. CDR3 amino acids: CSVGQGNYEQYF. The CDR3 nucleotides read TGCAGCGTTGGACAGGGCAACTACGAGCAGTACTTC.

The chain combines TRBV18 with TRBJ1-6; D is possibly TRBD1 (6 bases). Germline values: CDR1 KGHSH, CDR2 LQKENI. The V end was cut by 3 bases, the J end by 6 bases, with 9 bases between. This CDR3 is 14 amino acids long. The CDR3 here is CASSPGRGNSPLHF. CDR3 nucleotides: TGTGCCAGCTCACCGGGCAGGGGTAATTCACCCCTCCACTTT. Complete variable domain (other parts from reference TRBV18 and TRBJ1-6): NAGVMQNPRHLVRRRGQEARLRCSPMKGHSHVYWYRQLPEEGLKFMVYLQKENIIDESGMPKERFSAEFPKEGPSILRIQQVVRGDSAAYFCASSPGRGNSPLHFGNGTRLTVT.

V gene TRBV7-3 combines with J gene TRBJ2-3; no definite D call. Germline-derived CDR1 and CDR2 are SGHTA and FQGTGA. CDR3 size: 13 residues. Trimming took off 3 bases at V and 1 base at J, with 5 bases between the two ends. This CDR3 reads CASSFSGTDTQYF. Written as DNA, the CDR3 is TGTGCCAGCAGCTTTAGTGGCACAGATACGCAGTATTTT.

The chain has TRBV7-3 and TRBJ2-7, with 8 bases matching TRBD1. V lost 4 bases to trimming and J lost 3 bases; unmatched junction nucleotides: 8. The CDR3 extends over 15 amino acids. Germline V gives CDR1 SGHTA, CDR2 FQGTGA. Here the CDR3 DNA reads TGTGCCAGCAGCTATCCGGGACAGGTAGTCTACGAGCAGTACTTC. It encodes CASSYPGQVVYEQYF.

This sequence joins TRBV6-6 and TRBJ2-1; TRBD2 matches at 11 bases. The CDR3 contains 16 residues. Trimming took 2 bases from V and 7 from J; bases not matched to a gene: 7. The V gene's germline CDR1 is MNHNY and CDR2 SVGAGI (reference sequence). DNA of the CDR3: TGTGCCAGCAGTTACCAAACTAGCGGGGGCCGGAATGAGCAGTTCTTC. This codes for CASSYQTSGGRNEQFF.

This chain links TRBV10-3 with TRBJ1-5, with a possible D match to TRBD1 (6 bases). The V gene lost 3 bases and the J gene lost 5 bases, with 14 bases spanning the gap. The CDR3 sequence is 15 residues long. Per germline, CDR1 ENHRY and CDR2 SYGVKD. The CDR3 here is CAISDGVRGDQPQHF. The DNA for the CDR3 is TGTGCCATCAGTGATGGAGTCAGGGGCGATCAGCCCCAGCATTTT.

The chain uses TRBV25-1 and TRBJ1-1; TRBD1 aligns across 7 bases. CDR1 and CDR2 from the germline V gene are MGHDK and SYGVNS. CDR3 length: 18 residues. J lost 1 base, V lost 5 bases, and 16 bases had no gene match. The CDR3 loop is CASSSTTGTPLPNTEAFF. The DNA for the CDR3 is TGTGCCAGCAGTAGCACGACAGGGACTCCTTTACCGAACACTGAAGCTTTCTTT.

This rearrangement joins TRBV4-2 to TRBJ2-1, with 9 bases matching TRBD1. CDR3 length: 15 residues. With V trimmed by 4 bases and J by 9 bases, 10 bases remained unmatched. CDR1 LGHNA and CDR2 YNFKEQ come from the germline V gene. CDR3 bases: TGTGCCAGCAGCCTTAGGGACAGGGAGGGGCGTGAGCAGTTCTTC. Translated: CASSLRDREGREQFF.

This chain connects TRBV19 to TRBJ2-1; D remains unclear. This CDR3 has 15 residues. Trimming shortened V by 0 bases and J by 0 bases, and 6 bases separated the two germline ends. CDR1 and CDR2 (germline): LNHDA, SQIVND (reference sequence). The CDR3 coding sequence is TGTGCCAGTAGTATAGATGAGAGCTCCTACAATGAGCAGTTCTTC. It yields the protein CASSIDESSYNEQFF.

This clone appeared once. The chain is built from TRBV30 and TRBJ2-3; TRBD2 matches 8 bases. CDR1 and CDR2 from the germline V gene are GTSNPN and SVGIG (reference sequence). V lost 5 bases to trimming and J lost 5 bases; unmatched junction nucleotides: 15. The CDR3 is 16 residues long. CDR3 nucleotide sequence: TGTGCCTGGGCCACCTCCGGGACTAGGGAGAGAGATACGCAGTATTTT. Translation: CAWATSGTRERDTQYF.

The chain carries TRBV27 and TRBJ1-1; weak D call: TRBD1 (6 bases). The germline V gene has CDR1 MNHEY and CDR2 SMNVEV (reference sequence). V lost 5 bases, J lost 1 base, and 20 bases lay in between. The CDR3 is made up of 17 amino acids. CDR3 sequence: CASSNNPWGTQNTEAFF. CDR3 nucleotide sequence: TGTGCCAGCAGTAATAACCCATGGGGGACACAGAACACTGAAGCTTTCTTT.

This chain connects TRBV5-5 to TRBJ1-2; TRBD1 might be the D (5 bases). The V gene lost 4 bases and the J gene lost 7 bases, with 20 bases spanning the gap. The CDR3 sequence is 15 residues long. Germline-derived CDR1 and CDR2 are SGHKS and YYEKEE (reference sequence). The CDR3 region is CASSLERGLPSGYTF. In DNA form, the CDR3 reads TGTGCCAGCAGCCTTGAGCGGGGACTTCCTAGTGGCTACACCTTC.

The chain uses TRBV29-1 and TRBJ1-2, with D tentatively TRBD1 (5 bases). Trimming took 5 bases from V and 4 from J, leaving 11 bases between them. Germline loops: CDR1 SQVTM, CDR2 ANQGSEA. The length of the CDR3 is 12 residues. DNA of the CDR3: TGCAGCGTTAGAGGACAAGGCTATGGCTACACCTTC. It is translated as CSVRGQGYGYTF. The variable domain in full, with the rest retrieved from reference TRBV29-1 and TRBJ1-2, is SAVISQKPSRDICQRGTSLTIQCQVDSQVTMMFWYRQQPGQSLTLIATANQGSEATYESGFVIDKFPISRPNLTFSTLTVSNMSPEDSSIYLCSVRGQGYGYTFGSGTRLTVV.

The genes are TRBV18 and TRBJ2-2, with D maybe TRBD1 (6 bases). This CDR3 comprises 15 residues. The germline V gene has CDR1 KGHSH and CDR2 LQKENI. Trimming took off 0 bases at V and 6 bases at J, with 11 bases between the two ends. The CDR3 DNA reads as TGTGCCAGCTCACCACCGATGGGGGCGGCCGGGGAGCTGTTTTTT. It translates to CASSPPMGAAGELFF.

The V gene is TRBV19, the J gene TRBJ2-5; TRBD1 agrees at 9 bases. Unmatched junction bases numbered 2, after V lost 6 bases and J lost 3 bases. Germline V gene lookup returns CDR1 LNHDA and CDR2 SQIVND (reference sequence). The CDR3 consists of 13 residues. The CDR3 loop reads CASRRQGEETQYF. The CDR3 region has the DNA TGTGCCAGTAGGAGACAGGGGGAAGAGACCCAGTACTTC.

The chain uses TRBV5-1 and TRBJ1-6; no reliable D call. Trimming cost V 2 bases and J 0 bases, with 6 bases left between them. The CDR3 extends over 15 amino acids. CDR1 SGHRS and CDR2 YFSETQ come from the germline V gene. The CDR3 here is CASSLTSSYNSPLHF. The CDR3 DNA reads as TGCGCCAGCAGCTTAACTAGCTCCTATAATTCACCCCTCCACTTT.